Listed below are T cell receptor beta chains from one sample, sequenced in a study of radiation and T cells in renal cell carcinoma. TCRdb's copy holds only in-frame clones and misses some; the assay was immunoSEQ multiplex PCR. The sample lists 130,000 to 150,000 clones, 70% to 90% occurring once. Material: blood, obtained from a patient whose treatment included radiotherapy and nephrectomy. The receptors derive from a woman in her forties or fifties with renal cell carcinoma. Both conserved end residues are part of each CDR3. Fields, in order: V gene, J gene, clone size, D gene, CDR3 protein, CDR3 DNA. The D gene is left open where the match is weak. Rows give clone size only sometimes, using once, few, many, or a class for an expanded clone.

V gene: TRBV6-1
J gene: TRBJ1-1
clone size: NA
D gene: NA
CDR3 protein: CASTPLGGGTEAFF
CDR3 DNA: TGTGCCAGCACCCCTTTGGGGGGAGGAACTGAAGCTTTCTTT

V gene: TRBV7-8
J gene: TRBJ2-6
clone size: NA
D gene: TRBD1
CDR3 protein: CASSFSDRAGANVLTF
CDR3 DNA: TGTGCCAGCAGCTTTTCCGACAGGGCTGGGGCCAACGTCCTGACTTTC

V gene: TRBV5-6
J gene: TRBJ1-2
clone size: NA
D gene: TRBD1
CDR3 protein: CASSFDNRGLIGTEFGTF
CDR3 DNA: TGTGCCAGCAGCTTTGATAACAGGGGGCTCATCGGGACTGAGTTCGGCACCTTC

V gene: TRBV7-9
J gene: TRBJ1-3
clone size: NA
D gene: NA
CDR3 protein: CASSPGQRNTIYF
CDR3 DNA: TGTGCCAGCAGCCCTGGACAGCGAAACACCATATATTTT

V gene: TRBV5-7
J gene: TRBJ1-2
clone size: NA
D gene: TRBD1
CDR3 protein: CASSYRDSANYGYTF
CDR3 DNA: TGTGCCAGCAGCTACCGGGACAGCGCTAACTATGGCTACACCTTC

V gene: TRBV18
J gene: TRBJ2-7
clone size: NA
D gene: TRBD1
CDR3 protein: CASSPGTGNPYEQYF
CDR3 DNA: TGTGCCAGCTCACCAGGGACAGGGAATCCCTACGAGCAGTACTTC

V gene: TRBV7-9
J gene: TRBJ1-1
clone size: few
D gene: NA
CDR3 protein: CASSLGEGRNTEAFF
CDR3 DNA: TGTGCCAGCAGCTTAGGAGAGGGACGGAACACTGAAGCTTTCTTT

V gene: TRBV18
J gene: TRBJ2-6
clone size: NA
D gene: NA
CDR3 protein: CASSPPVSGANVLTF
CDR3 DNA: TGTGCCAGCTCACCACCGGTATCTGGGGCCAACGTCCTGACTTTC

V gene: TRBV6-1
J gene: TRBJ2-7
clone size: NA
D gene: TRBD2
CDR3 protein: CASSRASGGLYEQYF
CDR3 DNA: TGTGCCAGCAGTCGGGCTAGCGGGGGTCTCTACGAGCAGTACTTC

V gene: TRBV14
J gene: TRBJ2-1
clone size: NA
D gene: NA
CDR3 protein: CASSPQGTYNEQFF
CDR3 DNA: TGTGCCAGCAGCCCACAGGGAACGTACAATGAGCAGTTCTTC

V gene: TRBV2
J gene: TRBJ1-1
clone size: NA
D gene: TRBD1
CDR3 protein: CASIPQGAEAFF
CDR3 DNA: TGTGCCAGCATCCCACAGGGGGCTGAAGCTTTCTTT

V gene: TRBV2
J gene: TRBJ2-2
clone size: NA
D gene: NA
CDR3 protein: CASLWTVNTGELFF
CDR3 DNA: TGTGCCAGCTTGTGGACGGTGAACACCGGGGAGCTGTTTTTT

V gene: TRBV10-3
J gene: TRBJ2-1
clone size: NA
D gene: NA
CDR3 protein: CAISASANEQFF
CDR3 DNA: TGTGCCATCAGTGCCTCAGCAAATGAGCAGTTCTTC

V gene: TRBV6-5
J gene: TRBJ1-2
clone size: NA
D gene: NA
CDR3 protein: CASSYSGTWDGYTF
CDR3 DNA: TGTGCCAGCAGTTACTCAGGGACTTGGGATGGCTACACCTTC

V gene: TRBV5-1
J gene: TRBJ1-1
clone size: NA
D gene: TRBD1
CDR3 protein: CASSLEGAGDTEAFF
CDR3 DNA: TGCGCCAGCAGCTTAGAGGGGGCGGGAGACACTGAAGCTTTCTTT

V gene: TRBV5-1
J gene: TRBJ2-1
clone size: NA
D gene: NA
CDR3 protein: CASSGTRVNEQFF
CDR3 DNA: TGCGCCAGCAGCGGGACCCGCGTAAATGAGCAGTTCTTC

V gene: TRBV5-6
J gene: TRBJ2-3
clone size: NA
D gene: NA
CDR3 protein: CASSLVGVRDTQYF
CDR3 DNA: TGTGCCAGCAGCTTGGTGGGGGTGCGGGATACGCAGTATTTT

V gene: TRBV7-2
J gene: TRBJ1-6
clone size: NA
D gene: NA
CDR3 protein: CASSLQGLSDNSPLHF
CDR3 DNA: TGTGCCAGCAGCTTACAGGGGCTCTCGGATAATTCACCCCTCCACTTT

V gene: TRBV7-2
J gene: TRBJ2-7
clone size: NA
D gene: NA
CDR3 protein: CASSLDRWARKQYF
CDR3 DNA: TGTGCCAGCAGCTTAGATCGGTGGGCGCGAAAACAGTACTTC

V gene: TRBV6-1
J gene: TRBJ1-5
clone size: NA
D gene: TRBD1
CDR3 protein: CATRQGRNQPQHF
CDR3 DNA: TGTGCCACCCGACAGGGCCGCAATCAGCCCCAGCATTTT

V gene: TRBV4-3
J gene: TRBJ1-1
clone size: NA
D gene: NA
CDR3 protein: CASSQAPQRNTEAFF
CDR3 DNA: TGCGCCAGCAGCCAAGCTCCTCAGAGGAACACTGAAGCTTTCTTT

V gene: TRBV18
J gene: TRBJ2-5
clone size: NA
D gene: TRBD2
CDR3 protein: CASSRGSGGMETQYF
CDR3 DNA: TGTGCCAGCTCTCGGGGGAGCGGGGGTATGGAGACCCAGTACTTC

V gene: TRBV30
J gene: TRBJ1-2
clone size: NA
D gene: NA
CDR3 protein: CAWSPAQGGYTF
CDR3 DNA: TGTGCCTGGAGTCCTGCTCAGGGAGGCTACACCTTC

V gene: TRBV7-2
J gene: TRBJ2-5
clone size: once
D gene: TRBD2
CDR3 protein: CASSRAREETQYF
CDR3 DNA: TGTGCCAGCAGCCGAGCGCGGGAGGAGACCCAGTACTTC

V gene: TRBV5-5
J gene: TRBJ1-5
clone size: NA
D gene: NA
CDR3 protein: CASSLTGTIDQPQHF
CDR3 DNA: TGTGCCAGCAGCTTGACTGGGACCATTGATCAGCCCCAGCATTTT